In this sample, the clone carrying this TCR beta chain turned up many times. The target antigen is unknown. Germline is not matched at one junction end, which may reflect a read error. The CDR3 contains 16 residues. Germline CDR1 LGHNA, CDR2 YNFKEQ. The entry originates in a study of T cells after yellow fever vaccination. Study overall: Low-cell-number fractions underwent preparation using SMART-Seq v4 Ultra Low Input. Points from the study as a whole: Abundant clonotypes from the bulk population could get into FACS-sorted repertoires as contaminants. Once the booster was given, most primary-vaccination clones reappeared, at over 95% for CD4 and roughly 85% for CD8.

TCR cDNA, made by 5'RACE template switching, carried an added universal primer site and UMIs. MiXCR, run by TCRdb on the 5' RACE reads, gives a single entry per CDR3 protein. The sample has some 320,000 distinct CDR3 sequences, around 10% seen once. The TCR sequence derives from a man younger than 35 who received the YFV17D yellow fever vaccine. The chain employs TRBV4-2 and TRBJ2-3; tentative D call: TRBD2 (5 bases). The material was CD4+ T cells sorted from PBMCs, obtained 5 days after the yellow fever booster vaccination. CDR3 nucleotide sequence: TGCGCCAGCAGCCAAGATTTGGCGCGGGGCACAGATACGCAGTATTTT. This translates into CASSQDLARGTDTQYF.